Given below is one T cell receptor (beta chain) in context. Antigen unknown. The data originate from a study of blood T cells in healthy people across ages. Findings of the study overall: With donor CMV status unknown, expanded clonotype changes were possibly confounded.

A second PCR of roughly 7 to 11 cycles used a sample-barcoded 5' primer and a J-beta primer mix. Each cDNA molecule received a tag from a template-switch adaptor that had 12 random nucleotides. Per sample, CDR3-containing paired-end reads numbered at least 2.5 million. One entry per CDR3 protein, called by TCRdb with MiXCR from the 5' RACE reads. Of approximately 1,000,000 distinct CDR3 sequences in the sample, more than 30% were seen once. V gave up 6 bases and J gave up 0 bases; unmatched junction bases: 11. The length of the CDR3 is 17 residues. Sequenced sample: blood. The clonotype was recovered from a man younger than 35 in good health. The chain couples TRBV12-3 or TRBV12-4 to TRBJ1-3, with TRBD1 identical over 7 bases. DNA for the CDR3: TGTGCCAGCAGCCCTTACAGGGGCCGGATCTCTGGAAACACCATATATTTT. Translation gives CASSPYRGRISGNTIYF.